These 21 T cell receptor beta chains came from one sample sequenced in a study of blood T cell repertoires in COVID-19. Clones were sequenced by immunoSEQ multiplex PCR, and TCRdb holds only the in-frame ones, with some missing. Of about 160,000 clones listed, roughly 90% are singletons. Sequencing input: peripheral blood. These receptor sequences come from a woman aged 60-75 years who had recovered from COVID-19.

This chain links TRBV28 with TRBJ1-1, with 12 bases aligning to TRBD1. The CDR3 is 15 residues long. V shed 2 bases and J 4 bases; nucleotides not matched to a gene: 2. Germline loops: CDR1 MDHEN, CDR2 SYDVKM. The CDR3 nucleotides are TGTGCCAGCAGTTTAGGGGACAGGGGGCTCACTGAAGCTTTCTTT. It specifies CASSLGDRGLTEAFF.

J is TRBJ1-1 and V is TRBV27; D is perhaps TRBD1 (5 bases). Trimming took off 5 bases at V and 2 bases at J, with 15 bases between the two ends. Germline lookup yields CDR1 MNHEY and CDR2 SMNVEV (reference sequence). The CDR3 loop spans 15 amino acids. CDR3 region: CASSKPGLPNTEAFF. In DNA form, the CDR3 reads TGTGCCAGCAGTAAGCCGGGACTTCCAAACACTGAAGCTTTCTTT.

This clone was found many times. V and J are TRBV28 and TRBJ2-7; the match to TRBD1 covers 10 bases. Germline CDR1 MDHEN, CDR2 SYDVKM. V trimming: 5 bases; J trimming: 5 bases; junction bases outside the gene matches: 6. CDR3 length equals 14 residues. The CDR3 coding sequence is TGTGCCAGCAGTCCCGGGACAGGGGTACACGAGCAGTACTTC. Its translation: CASSPGTGVHEQYF.

The V call is TRBV4-2, the J call TRBJ2-7; D is unresolved. Germline V CDR1 and CDR2: LGHNA, YNFKEQ. Trimming pared 1 base from V and 6 bases from J, leaving 13 bases between. This CDR3 contains 14 residues. CDR3 amino acids: CASSQASDPGEQYF. CDR3 DNA: TGTGCCAGCAGCCAAGCTTCGGATCCGGGCGAGCAGTACTTC.

This clone was counted a single time. For the CDR3, the DNA is TGTGCCAGCAGTTCGCCGGGACAGGGGGCGCACACTGAAGCTTTCTTT. Amino acids: CASSSPGQGAHTEAFF. The chain is built from TRBV28 and TRBJ1-1, with 12 bases aligning to TRBD1. CDR1 and CDR2 (germline): MDHEN, SYDVKM. V shed 4 bases, J shed 3 bases, and the junction held 6 bases outside the gene matches. There are 16 residues in the CDR3.

The chain is built from TRBV7-6 and TRBJ2-7; 7 bases line up with TRBD1. Germline V lookup: CDR1 SGHVS, CDR2 FNYEAQ. The V gene end was trimmed by 5 bases and the J gene end by 6 bases; junction bases not matched to a gene: 13. The CDR3 totals 15 residues. The CDR3 DNA reads as TGTGCCAGCAGCCCGGCAACTATAGGGGGCGGCGAGCAGTACTTC. Its protein product is CASSPATIGGGEQYF.

V and J are TRBV27 and TRBJ2-7; D possibly corresponds to TRBD2 (6 bases). The CDR3 contains 13 residues. Per the germline V gene, CDR1 is MNHEY and CDR2 is SMNVEV (reference sequence). Trimming removed 6 bases at V and 1 base at J, with 10 bases between. CDR3 nucleotides: TGTGCCAGCAGGGGACTGGCTTCCTACGAGCAGTACTTC. Translated, it gives CASRGLASYEQYF.

The chain couples TRBV5-1 to TRBJ2-7; D is perhaps TRBD1 (5 bases). Trimming removed 0 bases at V and 4 bases at J, with 8 bases between. This CDR3 has 13 amino acids. Germline V gene data show CDR1 as SGHRS and CDR2 as YFSETQ. The CDR3 DNA reads TGCGCCAGCAGCTTGGAGGGGTTATACGAGCAGTACTTC. Translation: CASSLEGLYEQYF.

V usage is TRBV28 and J usage is TRBJ2-1; 9 bases are a match to TRBD1. Germline V CDR1 and CDR2: MDHEN, SYDVKM. This CDR3 contains 15 residues. V was clipped by 7 bases and J by 4 bases; unmatched bases: 8. The CDR3 region is CASIAPGQGYNEQFF. As DNA, the CDR3 is TGTGCCAGCATAGCACCGGGACAGGGTTACAATGAGCAGTTCTTC.

The chain uses TRBV27 and TRBJ1-2; D gene unclear. CDR3 length: 17 amino acids. Germline CDR1 and CDR2: MNHEY and SMNVEV (reference sequence). V lost 3 bases to trimming and J lost 1 base, with 18 bases between them. CDR3 bases: TGTGCCAGCAGTTTGGAGGTCCCGGGCAGCTTTAACTATGGCTACACCTTC. Translation: CASSLEVPGSFNYGYTF.

The chain uses TRBV5-4 and TRBJ2-1, with 11 bases matching TRBD2. Trimming at V came to 6 bases and at J to 6 bases, leaving 8 bases not matched to a gene. The CDR3 runs to 15 residues. In germline, CDR1 is SGHNT, CDR2 YYREEE (reference sequence). The CDR3 region is CASTGGTSGFNEQFF. CDR3 nucleotide sequence: TGTGCCAGCACCGGCGGGACTAGCGGTTTCAATGAGCAGTTCTTC.

Only one count was recorded for this clone. The junction departs from the called germline gene at one end, perhaps through a read error. The chain uses TRBV29-1 and TRBJ1-1; 7 nucleotides agree with TRBD1. Germline V gives CDR1 SQVTM, CDR2 ANQGSEA. The CDR3 sequence is 12 residues long. The CDR3 spells CSVEDDRDGICF. The DNA for the CDR3 is TGCAGCGTTGAAGACGACAGGGATGGGATCTGTTTT.

In this sample, this clone turned up once. The rearrangement uses TRBV28 and TRBJ2-7; D is unresolved. Trimming removed 4 bases from V and 2 bases from J, with 9 bases in between. This CDR3 comprises 13 residues. Germline values: CDR1 MDHEN, CDR2 SYDVKM. The CDR3 DNA reads TGTGCCAGCAGTTGGAGTCGAGCCTACGAGCAGTACTTC. Translated: CASSWSRAYEQYF.

This sequence joins TRBV9 and TRBJ2-2, with 7 bases lining up with TRBD1. CDR1 and CDR2 (germline): SGDLS, YYNGEE. The CDR3 consists of 15 residues. V dropped 6 bases and J dropped 6; count of bases not matched to a gene: 11. The CDR3 DNA reads as TGTGCCAGCACCCGGCAGGGGGTTCCGGCCGGGGAGCTGTTTTTT. It codes for CASTRQGVPAGELFF.

This clone showed up just once. This rearrangement joins TRBV19 to TRBJ2-7, with 11 bases aligning to TRBD2. Germline values: CDR1 LNHDA, CDR2 SQIVND (reference sequence). Germline trimming cut 5 bases from V and 2 bases from J; bases unmatched to any gene: 5. The CDR3 is 15 residues long. The CDR3 DNA is TGTGCCAGTAGTGAAGTAGCGGGGGGGGCCTACGAGCAGTACTTC. Protein: CASSEVAGGAYEQYF.

V usage is TRBV2 and J usage is TRBJ1-2, with D unclear. Germline V gene data show CDR1 as SNHLY and CDR2 as FYNNEI. The CDR3 is made up of 14 amino acids. Trimming took 2 bases from V and 5 from J, leaving 12 bases between them. The CDR3 protein is CASSENRITYGYTF. As DNA, the CDR3 is TGTGCCAGCAGTGAAAATCGCATTACTTATGGCTACACCTTC.

The V call is TRBV28, the J call TRBJ1-1; 7 bases are shared with TRBD1. J was trimmed by 9 bases and V by 6 bases; bases with no gene match: 4. CDR1 and CDR2 from the germline V gene are MDHEN and SYDVKM. This CDR3 has 11 residues. The CDR3 sequence: CASRDRSKAFF. The DNA of the CDR3 is TGTGCCAGCAGGGACAGGTCCAAAGCTTTCTTT.

The V gene is TRBV5-1, the J gene TRBJ2-5; 7 bases match TRBD1. The CDR3 runs 14 residues. The germline gives CDR1 SGHRS, CDR2 YFSETQ. J was trimmed by 0 bases and V by 3 bases; bases with no gene match: 2. As DNA, the CDR3 is TGCGCCAGCAGCTATGGACAGGACCAAGAGACCCAGTACTTC. Translation: CASSYGQDQETQYF.

The rearrangement joins TRBV19 to TRBJ2-6; 9 nucleotides match TRBD1. With V trimmed by 8 bases and J by 4 bases, 9 bases remained unmatched. Germline loops: CDR1 LNHDA, CDR2 SQIVND (reference sequence). This CDR3 has 16 residues. The CDR3 is CASSGQGSSGANVLTF. CDR3 DNA sequence: TGTGCCAGTTCGGGACAGGGATCTTCCGGGGCCAACGTCCTGACTTTC. Variable domain in full (rest from reference TRBV19 and TRBJ2-6): DGGITQSPKYLFRKEGQNVTLSCEQNLNHDAMYWYRQDPGQGLRLIYYSQIVNDFQKGDIAEGYSVSREKKESFPLTVTSAQKNPTAFYLCASSGQGSSGANVLTFGAGSRLTVL.

This clone appeared once. The V gene is TRBV9, the J gene TRBJ2-7; tentative D call: TRBD1 (6 bases). From germline, CDR1 is SGDLS and CDR2 YYNGEE. There are 13 residues in the CDR3. The V end was cut by 3 bases, the J end by 2 bases, with 9 bases between. CDR3 region: CASSAGQTYEQYF. CDR3 DNA: TGTGCCAGCAGCGCTGGACAGACCTACGAGCAGTACTTC.

This clone was observed a few times. The gene calls are TRBV21-1 and TRBJ1-5; the DNA was not used to check the table's D call, TRBD1. TRBV21-1 is flagged as a pseudogene. The CDR3 extends over 17 amino acids. In DNA form, the CDR3 reads TGTGCCAGCAGCAACCCGGGACAGGGGCCAACACGTCAGCCCCAGCATTTT. Protein product: CASSNPGQGPTRQPQHF.